The rows below give T cell receptor beta chains drawn from one sample of a study of cytomegalovirus exposure and HLA in healthy donors. Sequencing used immunoSEQ multiplex PCR; TCRdb keeps in-frame clones, though not all of them. The sample contains under 200,000 clones, about 70% of which appear only once. The sequenced sample consisted of PBMCs. These TCRs come from a woman aged 25 to 39 in good health and CMV-seronegative. The CDR3 runs from the conserved cysteine through the conserved F or W. Each record gives: V gene, J gene, D gene, clone size, CDR3 protein, CDR3 DNA. The D gene is left open where the match is weak. Clone size is given for some rows only: seen once, a few or many times, or a class if the clone is expanded.

v_call: TRBV11-2
j_call: TRBJ2-5
d_call: .
clone_size: .
cdr3_aa: CASSFAGPGETQYF
cdr3_nt: TGTGCCAGCAGCTTTGCGGGACCCGGAGAGACCCAGTACTTC

v_call: TRBV5-6
j_call: TRBJ2-5
d_call: TRBD1
clone_size: few
cdr3_aa: CASSWKTGGETQYF
cdr3_nt: TGTGCCAGCAGCTGGAAGACAGGGGGGGAGACCCAGTACTTC

v_call: TRBV18
j_call: TRBJ1-5
d_call: .
clone_size: .
cdr3_aa: CASSPGANQPQHF
cdr3_nt: TGTGCCAGCTCACCAGGGGCCAATCAGCCCCAGCATTTT

v_call: TRBV6-5
j_call: TRBJ1-3
d_call: TRBD1
clone_size: .
cdr3_aa: CASRSGTGSGNTIYF
cdr3_nt: TGTGCCAGCAGATCCGGGACAGGTTCTGGAAACACCATATATTTT

v_call: TRBV10-2
j_call: TRBJ2-3
d_call: .
clone_size: .
cdr3_aa: CASSVGSITDTQYF
cdr3_nt: TGCGCCAGCAGTGTGGGTAGCATCACAGATACGCAGTATTTT

v_call: TRBV5-1
j_call: TRBJ2-5
d_call: .
clone_size: .
cdr3_aa: CASSGSSLVGETQYF
cdr3_nt: TGCGCCAGCAGCGGCTCTAGCTTGGTGGGAGAGACCCAGTACTTC

v_call: TRBV5-4
j_call: TRBJ1-1
d_call: .
clone_size: .
cdr3_aa: CASSLSGNRNTEAFF
cdr3_nt: TGTGCCAGCAGCTTGAGTGGCAACAGGAACACTGAAGCTTTCTTT

v_call: TRBV7-2
j_call: TRBJ2-3
d_call: TRBD2
clone_size: .
cdr3_aa: CASSEWTGGREYF
cdr3_nt: TGTGCCAGCAGCGAGTGGACTGGCGGGAGAGAGTATTTT

v_call: TRBV7-6
j_call: TRBJ2-1
d_call: .
clone_size: few
cdr3_aa: CASSLLNEQFF
cdr3_nt: TGTGCCAGCAGCTTACTCAATGAGCAGTTCTTC

v_call: TRBV5-1
j_call: TRBJ2-1
d_call: .
clone_size: .
cdr3_aa: CASSFPNNEQFF
cdr3_nt: TGCGCCAGCAGTTTCCCAAACAATGAGCAGTTCTTC

v_call: TRBV29-1
j_call: TRBJ2-3
d_call: TRBD1
clone_size: .
cdr3_aa: CSVAGTGGFFLADTQYF
cdr3_nt: TGCAGCGTGGCCGGGACAGGAGGATTTTTTTTGGCAGATACGCAGTATTTT

v_call: TRBV18
j_call: TRBJ1-3
d_call: TRBD1
clone_size: once
cdr3_aa: CASSPIDRANTIYF
cdr3_nt: TGTGCCAGCTCACCAATCGACAGGGCAAACACCATATATTTT

v_call: TRBV4-2
j_call: TRBJ1-6
d_call: TRBD1
clone_size: .
cdr3_aa: CASSQDSAAGGNSPLHF
cdr3_nt: TGTGCCAGCAGCCAAGACTCAGCCGCAGGGGGTAATTCACCCCTCCACTTT

v_call: TRBV6-1
j_call: TRBJ2-2
d_call: TRBD1
clone_size: .
cdr3_aa: CAGGQLPNTGELFF
cdr3_nt: TGTGCCGGGGGACAGCTACCGAACACCGGGGAGCTGTTTTTT

v_call: TRBV25-1
j_call: TRBJ1-2
d_call: TRBD1
clone_size: .
cdr3_aa: CASSGTGVIYGYTF
cdr3_nt: TGTGCCAGCAGTGGGACAGGGGTTATCTATGGCTACACCTTC

v_call: TRBV7-6
j_call: TRBJ1-1
d_call: TRBD1
clone_size: .
cdr3_aa: CASSQTGGLGNTEAFF
cdr3_nt: TGTGCCAGCAGCCAAACAGGGGGCTTAGGGAACACTGAAGCTTTCTTT

v_call: TRBV5-6
j_call: TRBJ1-5
d_call: TRBD1
clone_size: .
cdr3_aa: CASSSDRGSNQPQHF
cdr3_nt: TGTGCCAGCAGCTCTGACAGGGGAAGCAATCAGCCCCAGCATTTT

v_call: TRBV11-3
j_call: TRBJ2-1
d_call: TRBD2
clone_size: .
cdr3_aa: CASSQGLHPNNEQFF
cdr3_nt: TGTGCCAGCAGCCAGGGACTACACCCTAACAATGAGCAGTTCTTC

v_call: TRBV12-5
j_call: TRBJ2-5
d_call: .
clone_size: few
cdr3_aa: CASGLVQTSPTQETQYF
cdr3_nt: TGTGCTAGTGGTTTGGTACAAACTAGCCCGACCCAAGAGACCCAGTACTTC

v_call: TRBV15
j_call: TRBJ1-5
d_call: .
clone_size: few
cdr3_aa: CATSRDREPQHF
cdr3_nt: TGTGCCACCAGCAGAGATCGGGAGCCCCAGCATTTT

v_call: TRBV4-1
j_call: TRBJ2-1
d_call: .
clone_size: .
cdr3_aa: CASSQEEQSNNEQFF
cdr3_nt: TGCGCCAGCAGCCAAGAAGAACAGTCGAACAATGAGCAGTTCTTC

v_call: TRBV12-5
j_call: TRBJ2-1
d_call: TRBD2
clone_size: once
cdr3_aa: CASGLYPSGGANEQFF
cdr3_nt: TGTGCTAGTGGTTTGTATCCTAGCGGGGGGGCTAATGAGCAGTTCTTC

v_call: TRBV7-2
j_call: TRBJ1-1
d_call: TRBD1
clone_size: few
cdr3_aa: CASSRNRGEAFF
cdr3_nt: TGTGCCAGCAGCCGGAACAGGGGCGAAGCTTTCTTT

v_call: TRBV5-1
j_call: TRBJ2-5
d_call: .
clone_size: .
cdr3_aa: CASSLTKWDQETQYF
cdr3_nt: TGCGCCAGCAGCTTAACTAAATGGGACCAAGAGACCCAGTACTTC

v_call: TRBV6-6
j_call: TRBJ2-1
d_call: TRBD2
clone_size: .
cdr3_aa: CASSYPGTSDNEQFF
cdr3_nt: TGTGCCAGCAGTTACCCCGGGACTAGCGACAATGAGCAGTTCTTC

v_call: TRBV19
j_call: TRBJ1-5
d_call: TRBD1
clone_size: .
cdr3_aa: CASRTGDRGDQPQHF
cdr3_nt: TGTGCCAGTAGAACCGGGGACAGGGGGGATCAGCCCCAGCATTTT

v_call: TRBV11-1
j_call: TRBJ2-7
d_call: .
clone_size: .
cdr3_aa: CASSLGSGQDYEQYF
cdr3_nt: TGTGCCAGCAGCTTAGGTAGCGGCCAGGACTACGAGCAGTACTTC

v_call: TRBV27
j_call: TRBJ1-4
d_call: .
clone_size: .
cdr3_aa: CASSSSGGMVGEKLFF
cdr3_nt: TGTGCCAGCAGTTCCTCGGGGGGGATGGTGGGTGAAAAACTGTTTTTT

v_call: TRBV2
j_call: TRBJ1-1
d_call: .
clone_size: .
cdr3_aa: CASGQQNTEAFF
cdr3_nt: TGTGCCAGCGGGCAGCAGAACACTGAAGCTTTCTTT

v_call: TRBV5-6
j_call: TRBJ2-5
d_call: .
clone_size: .
cdr3_aa: CASSLLLMGRETQYF
cdr3_nt: TGTGCCAGCAGCTTGTTACTTATGGGGAGAGAGACCCAGTACTTC

v_call: TRBV5-5
j_call: TRBJ1-4
d_call: .
clone_size: .
cdr3_aa: CASSLVNGQTEKLFF
cdr3_nt: TGTGCCAGCAGCTTGGTAAATGGACAGACTGAAAAACTGTTTTTT

v_call: TRBV29-1
j_call: TRBJ1-5
d_call: .
clone_size: few
cdr3_aa: CSVEVAESQHF
cdr3_nt: TGCAGCGTTGAAGTAGCCGAATCCCAGCATTTT

v_call: TRBV19
j_call: TRBJ1-5
d_call: TRBD1
clone_size: .
cdr3_aa: CASSTTGTNQPQHF
cdr3_nt: TGTGCCAGTAGTACGACAGGGACTAATCAGCCCCAGCATTTT

v_call: TRBV14
j_call: TRBJ1-6
d_call: .
clone_size: .
cdr3_aa: CASSLGGIGPLHF
cdr3_nt: TGTGCCAGCAGCCTAGGGGGAATTGGACCCCTCCACTTT

v_call: TRBV27
j_call: TRBJ2-4
d_call: TRBD2
clone_size: .
cdr3_aa: CASSRYYIAGAKNIQYF
cdr3_nt: TGTGCCAGCAGTCGTTATTATATAGCGGGAGCGAAAAACATTCAGTACTTC

v_call: TRBV23-1
j_call: TRBJ2-2
d_call: .
clone_size: .
cdr3_aa: CASSQPPVTANTGELFF
cdr3_nt: TGCGCCAGCAGTCAACCGCCGGTGACAGCGAACACCGGGGAGCTGTTTTTT

v_call: TRBV5-4
j_call: TRBJ2-7
d_call: .
clone_size: .
cdr3_aa: CASSGRTDLDYEQYF
cdr3_nt: TGTGCCAGCAGCGGACGGACAGACTTAGATTACGAGCAGTACTTC

v_call: TRBV4-1
j_call: TRBJ2-1
d_call: .
clone_size: few
cdr3_aa: CASSLTGTGNEQFF
cdr3_nt: TGCGCCAGCAGCTTAACGGGGACTGGGAATGAGCAGTTCTTC

v_call: TRBV5-1
j_call: TRBJ1-2
d_call: .
clone_size: .
cdr3_aa: CASSLDGLGGYGYTF
cdr3_nt: TGCGCCAGCAGCCTAGACGGACTGGGGGGCTATGGCTACACCTTC

v_call: TRBV15
j_call: TRBJ2-5
d_call: .
clone_size: .
cdr3_aa: CATSRDLGGRETQYF
cdr3_nt: TGTGCCACCAGCAGGGACCTCGGGGGTCGAGAGACCCAGTACTTC

v_call: TRBV5-6
j_call: TRBJ2-1
d_call: TRBD2
clone_size: few
cdr3_aa: CASSFGLAGMDEQFF
cdr3_nt: TGTGCCAGCAGCTTTGGACTAGCGGGGATGGATGAGCAGTTCTTC

v_call: TRBV9
j_call: TRBJ2-6
d_call: .
clone_size: .
cdr3_aa: CASPGWPQISGANVLTF
cdr3_nt: TGTGCCAGTCCCGGGTGGCCCCAGATCTCTGGGGCCAACGTCCTGACTTTC

v_call: TRBV7-6
j_call: TRBJ2-7
d_call: .
clone_size: few
cdr3_aa: CASSNPYDRREQYF
cdr3_nt: TGTGCCAGCAGCAACCCATACGACAGGCGCGAGCAGTACTTC

v_call: TRBV6-4
j_call: TRBJ1-5
d_call: TRBD1
clone_size: .
cdr3_aa: CATRQGGQPQHF
cdr3_nt: TGTGCCACCAGACAGGGTGGTCAGCCCCAGCATTTT

v_call: TRBV28
j_call: TRBJ1-2
d_call: TRBD1
clone_size: once
cdr3_aa: CASSLAGQSLYGYTF
cdr3_nt: TGTGCCAGCAGTTTAGCGGGACAGTCACTCTATGGCTACACCTTC

v_call: TRBV2
j_call: TRBJ2-1
d_call: TRBD2
clone_size: .
cdr3_aa: CASSVLAGGSYNEQFF
cdr3_nt: TGTGCCAGCAGTGTTCTAGCGGGAGGCTCCTACAATGAGCAGTTCTTC

v_call: TRBV9
j_call: TRBJ2-3
d_call: TRBD2
clone_size: .
cdr3_aa: CASSTLTSGGPDTQYF
cdr3_nt: TGTGCCAGCAGCACCTTGACTAGCGGGGGGCCAGATACGCAGTATTTT

v_call: TRBV7-3
j_call: TRBJ2-1
d_call: .
clone_size: few
cdr3_aa: CASSLTGQLRGEQFF
cdr3_nt: TGTGCCAGCAGCTTAACTGGCCAATTAAGAGGTGAGCAGTTCTTC

v_call: TRBV5-5
j_call: TRBJ2-2
d_call: .
clone_size: .
cdr3_aa: CASNPFGGLNTGELFF
cdr3_nt: TGTGCCAGCAACCCCTTCGGAGGGTTGAACACCGGGGAGCTGTTTTTT

v_call: TRBV5-6
j_call: TRBJ1-2
d_call: .
clone_size: .
cdr3_aa: CASSLPVGANYGYTF
cdr3_nt: TGTGCCAGCAGCTTACCCGTAGGGGCTAACTATGGCTACACCTTC

v_call: TRBV2
j_call: TRBJ1-2
d_call: .
clone_size: .
cdr3_aa: CASSKTDYGYTF
cdr3_nt: TGTGCCAGCAGTAAGACAGACTATGGCTACACCTTC

v_call: TRBV2
j_call: TRBJ1-2
d_call: TRBD1
clone_size: .
cdr3_aa: CASNPDRGRYGYTF
cdr3_nt: TGTGCCAGCAACCCGGACAGGGGCCGCTATGGCTACACCTTC

v_call: TRBV7-3
j_call: TRBJ2-7
d_call: .
clone_size: .
cdr3_aa: CASSLTRGAEQYF
cdr3_nt: TGTGCCAGCAGCTTAACCAGGGGAGCCGAGCAGTACTTC

v_call: TRBV7-5
j_call: TRBJ2-1
d_call: .
clone_size: .
cdr3_aa: CARSLTSGRAVGEGENDNEQFF
cdr3_nt: TGTGCCAGAAGCCTCACTAGCGGGAGGGCCGTAGGGGAAGGGGAGAACGACAATGAGCAGTTCTTC